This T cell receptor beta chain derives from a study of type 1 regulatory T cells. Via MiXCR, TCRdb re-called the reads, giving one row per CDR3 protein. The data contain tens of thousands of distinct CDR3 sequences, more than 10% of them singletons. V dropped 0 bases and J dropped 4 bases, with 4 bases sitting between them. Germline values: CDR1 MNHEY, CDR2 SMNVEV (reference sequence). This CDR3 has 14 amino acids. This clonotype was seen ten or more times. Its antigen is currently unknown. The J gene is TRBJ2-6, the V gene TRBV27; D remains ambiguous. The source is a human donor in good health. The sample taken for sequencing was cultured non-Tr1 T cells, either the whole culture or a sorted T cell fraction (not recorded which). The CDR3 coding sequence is TGTGCCAGCAGTTTATCGTCCGGGGCCAACGTCCTGACTTTC. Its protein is CASSLSSGANVLTF.